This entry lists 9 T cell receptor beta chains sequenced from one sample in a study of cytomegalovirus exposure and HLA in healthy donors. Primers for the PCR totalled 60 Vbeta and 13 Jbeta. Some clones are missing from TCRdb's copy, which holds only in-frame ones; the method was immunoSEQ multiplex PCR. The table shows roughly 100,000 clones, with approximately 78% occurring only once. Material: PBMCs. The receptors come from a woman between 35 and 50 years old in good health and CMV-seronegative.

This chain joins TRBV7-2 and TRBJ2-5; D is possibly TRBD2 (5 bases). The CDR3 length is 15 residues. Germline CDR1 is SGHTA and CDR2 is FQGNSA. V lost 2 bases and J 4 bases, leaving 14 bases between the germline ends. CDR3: CASSLLGPSGETQYF. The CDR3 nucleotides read TGTGCCAGCAGCTTATTGGGTCCAAGCGGAGAGACCCAGTACTTC.

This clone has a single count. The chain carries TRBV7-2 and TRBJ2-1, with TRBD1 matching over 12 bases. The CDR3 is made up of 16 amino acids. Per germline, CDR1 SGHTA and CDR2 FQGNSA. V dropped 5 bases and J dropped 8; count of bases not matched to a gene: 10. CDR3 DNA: TGTGCCAGCAGCCCCAGCTCGGGACAGGGGGCACATGAGCAGTTCTTC. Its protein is CASSPSSGQGAHEQFF.

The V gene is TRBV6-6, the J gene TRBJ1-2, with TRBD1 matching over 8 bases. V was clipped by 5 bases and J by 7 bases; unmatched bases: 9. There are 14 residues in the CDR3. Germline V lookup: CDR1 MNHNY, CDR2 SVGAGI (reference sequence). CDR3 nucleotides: TGTGCCAGCAGTGCACAGGGGGACGGGGCTGGCTACACCTTC. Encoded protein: CASSAQGDGAGYTF.

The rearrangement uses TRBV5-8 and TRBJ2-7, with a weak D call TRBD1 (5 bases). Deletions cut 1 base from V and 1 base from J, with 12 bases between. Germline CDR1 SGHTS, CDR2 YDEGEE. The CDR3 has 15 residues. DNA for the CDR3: TGTGCCAGCAGCTTGAGAAGGGGTAGGTCCTACGAGCAGTACTTC. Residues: CASSLRRGRSYEQYF.

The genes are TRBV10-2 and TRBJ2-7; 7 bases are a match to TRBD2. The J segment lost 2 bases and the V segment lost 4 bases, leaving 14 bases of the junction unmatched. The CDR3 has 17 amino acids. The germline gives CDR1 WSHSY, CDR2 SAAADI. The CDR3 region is CASSVSPPRLAAYEQYF. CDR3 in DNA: TGCGCCAGCAGTGTAAGCCCCCCTCGACTAGCCGCCTACGAGCAGTACTTC.

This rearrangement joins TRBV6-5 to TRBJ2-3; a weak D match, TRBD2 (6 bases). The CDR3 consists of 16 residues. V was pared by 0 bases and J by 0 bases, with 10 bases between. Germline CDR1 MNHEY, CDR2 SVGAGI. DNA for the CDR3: TGTGCCAGCAGTTACTCGGGCGGGACTAGCACAGATACGCAGTATTTT. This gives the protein CASSYSGGTSTDTQYF.

CDR3 sequence (DNA): TGTGCCAGTAGTATATGGGGCGAAGCTTTCTTT. It specifies CASSIWGEAFF. This rearrangement joins TRBV19 to TRBJ1-1; D may be TRBD1 (5 bases). Germline V gives CDR1 LNHDA, CDR2 SQIVND (reference sequence). V dropped 2 bases and J dropped 8 bases, with 6 bases sitting between them. The CDR3 runs to 11 residues.

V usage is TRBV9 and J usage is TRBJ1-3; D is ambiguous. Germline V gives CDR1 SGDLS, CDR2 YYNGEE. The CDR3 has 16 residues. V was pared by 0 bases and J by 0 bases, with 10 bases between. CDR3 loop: CASSVDQVPSGNTIYF. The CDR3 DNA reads TGTGCCAGCAGCGTAGATCAGGTCCCCTCTGGAAACACCATATATTTT.

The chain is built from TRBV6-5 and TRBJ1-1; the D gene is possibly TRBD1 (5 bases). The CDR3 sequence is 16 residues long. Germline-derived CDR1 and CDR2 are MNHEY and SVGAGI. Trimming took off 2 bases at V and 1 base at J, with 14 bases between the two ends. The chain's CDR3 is CASSYGGGRRNTEAFF. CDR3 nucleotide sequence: TGTGCCAGCAGTTACGGGGGGGGAAGAAGGAACACTGAAGCTTTCTTT.